This TCR beta chain was sequenced in a study of T cell repertoires in aging, cancer and after chemotherapy. The CDR3 spans 9 residues. Germline V CDR1 and CDR2: MNHNS, SASEGT. Amplification of TCR beta used genomic DNA extracted from peripheral blood. Points on this clonotype: Its antigen is currently unknown. An end of the junction does not agree with germline; a read error may underlie this.

Whole-study results and caveats: Healthy donors lost TCR diversity with age mainly through richness, cancer patients through richness and evenness.

A mixed TRB-A/B primer pool amplified rearranged TRB by multiplex touch-down PCR. TCRdb recomputed calls from the multiplex PCR reads with MiXCR, one row per CDR3 protein. The sample holds around 2,300 distinct CDR3 sequences, under 45% seen once. Specimen: blood. This chain links TRBV6-1 with TRBJ2-7, with TRBD1 identical over 7 bases. The sequence derives from a human donor with a solid tumor. In DNA, the CDR3 is TGTGCCAGCGGACGGACAGGAGTCTTC. It specifies CASGRTGVF.